These T cell receptor beta chains were read from a single sample in a study of blood T cell repertoires in COVID-19. This table comes from immunoSEQ multiplex PCR, and its TCRdb copy is limited to in-frame clones, with some not included. The sample comprises 95,000 to 130,000 clones, roughly nine tenths of which are singletons, and approximately 1.7% rests with the top ten. The sequenced sample was peripheral blood. These receptors originate from a human donor with active COVID-19. The donor label of this sample is uncertain. CDR3s include the opening cysteine and the closing phenylalanine or tryptophan. A clone size is listed for some rows: how often the clone was seen (once, few, many), or a class if it is expanded.

size,J,V,CDR3
.,TRBJ2-7,TRBV28,CASSEQGKQYF
.,TRBJ2-7,TRBV27,CASSSNAAREQYF
.,TRBJ2-7,TRBV9,CASSGQGIGYEQYF
.,TRBJ1-1,TRBV5-4,CASSPGRAANQAFF
once,TRBJ2-3,TRBV5-1,CASSFYPSGGTPDTQYF
.,TRBJ1-2,TRBV25-1,CASSDRVRGLGYTF
.,TRBJ2-5,TRBV30,CAWSPLHLKTQYF
.,TRBJ1-2,TRBV4-3,CASSLGQASGYTF
.,TRBJ2-7,TRBV2,CASSEYYEQYF
.,TRBJ2-3,TRBV7-9,CASSPGQGQADTQYF
.,TRBJ1-2,TRBV29-1,CSGWTGASGYTF
.,TRBJ2-1,TRBV7-9,CASSATGVDEQFF
.,TRBJ1-1,TRBV21-1,CASSTQREENTEAFF
.,TRBJ2-1,TRBV7-2,CASSFSTSGGNEQFF
.,TRBJ2-1,TRBV6-6,CASSGARSSYNEQFF
.,TRBJ1-2,TRBV7-2,CATFRNGGYGYTF
.,TRBJ1-6,TRBV18,CASSKDRANSPLHF
.,TRBJ2-7,TRBV6-2/TRBV6-3,CASSFAPNYEQYF
.,TRBJ2-7,TRBV6-5,CASSYPGTGTYEQYF
once,TRBJ1-1,TRBV9,CASSRRTGENTEAFF
.,TRBJ1-3,TRBV2,CASNEGGFTTIYF
.,TRBJ1-1,TRBV2,CASSPVGLSAEAFF
.,TRBJ2-4,TRBV4-3,CASSQDRLAGDLAKNIQYF
.,TRBJ2-7,TRBV5-4,CASSLGGQGAYEQYF
.,TRBJ2-7,TRBV4-1,CASSQATGASYEQYF
.,TRBJ2-7,TRBV5-5,CASSLGFGLAGVEQYF
.,TRBJ2-3,TRBV4-3,CASSQNRAVAQYF
.,TRBJ2-7,TRBV5-1,CASSLAGGSYEQYF
once,TRBJ1-2,TRBV11-2,CASSPGGLDRGRGYTF
once,TRBJ1-1,TRBV12-3/TRBV12-4,CASSRVRDTEAFF
.,TRBJ1-4,TRBV6-5,CASSKARTNEKLFF
.,TRBJ1-1,TRBV7-2,CASIETATMNTEAFF
.,TRBJ1-4,TRBV7-2,CASSHNEKLFF
once,TRBJ2-1,TRBV5-4,CASSLEPLAGGQNEQFF
.,TRBJ1-1,TRBV19,CASSTGRDRVAFF
.,TRBJ1-3,TRBV6-5,CASIEGISGNTIYF
few,TRBJ2-2,TRBV7-9,CASRTQDTGELFF
.,TRBJ1-4,TRBV6-2/TRBV6-3,CASSPHQATNEKLFF
.,TRBJ2-4,TRBV6-6,CASSYRPGQNIQYF
.,TRBJ2-2,TRBV9,CASSVEGRLASGELFF
.,TRBJ2-1,TRBV7-6,CASSRRAGIGSYNEQFF
.,TRBJ1-6,TRBV19,CASSPSSPTHSPLHF
.,TRBJ1-6,TRBV27,CASSLFWDNNSPLHF
.,TRBJ2-1,TRBV28,CASSLPSPDEQFF
.,TRBJ2-7,TRBV28,CASSFILAGVDEQYF
once,TRBJ1-5,TRBV2,CASSELTGGNQPQHF